This TCR beta chain was identified during a study of cytomegalovirus exposure and HLA in healthy donors. Turning to the study itself: Earlier, some 200 million T cells were analyzed, and 95 million to 140 million unique TCR beta sequences were found among them. A data release that came early held tens of millions of unique TCRs from HLA-typed donors. Study outcomes and limitations: By HLA locus, TCR association rates varied in a later analysis, with DRB1 showing the most and HLA-C the fewest. Later analysis identified 15,000 to 20,000 TCR beta sequences associated with HLA alleles, using a false discovery rate threshold of 0.05.

Trimming took 5 bases from V and 3 from J, leaving 7 bases between them. Germline CDR1 MNHEY, CDR2 SMNVEV (reference sequence). This CDR3 spans 13 amino acids. The PCR made use of 60 Vbeta and 13 Jbeta primers. Produced via immunoSEQ multiplex PCR; TCRdb's table is partial and in-frame only. Its listing shows 200,000 or so clones. Points on this clone: Its antigen is undetermined.

The clonotype comes from a boy younger than 18 in good health and CMV-seronegative. The sample was PBMCs. The chain combines TRBV27 with TRBJ2-2; D not resolved. The CDR3 is CASSPTYTGELFF. CDR3 nucleotides: TGTGCCAGCAGTCCTACGTACACCGGGGAGCTGTTTTTT.